Below are 32 T cell receptor beta chains sequenced from a single sample in a study of blood T cell repertoires in COVID-19. Here immunoSEQ multiplex PCR was the method, and the copy in TCRdb shows in-frame clones only, minus some. The data contain 70,000 to 95,000 clones, roughly 87% of them singletons. The source material was peripheral blood. The receptors stem from a man in his 70s with acute or convalescent COVID-19.

The chain carries TRBV5-5 and TRBJ1-3, with 7 bases identical to TRBD1. Germline assignment: CDR1 SGHKS and CDR2 YYEKEE (reference sequence). The J segment lost 0 bases and the V segment lost 0 bases, leaving 6 bases of the junction unmatched. The CDR3 is 17 amino acids. Written as DNA, the CDR3 is TGTGCCAGCAGCTTGGGGGGACAGCGGTACTCTGGAAACACCATATATTTT. Translation: CASSLGGQRYSGNTIYF.

The J gene is TRBJ1-4, the V gene TRBV28; TRBD1 is a possible D gene (6 bases). Trimming left V 7 bases short and J 8 bases short, with 20 bases between. Germline V lookup: CDR1 MDHEN, CDR2 SYDVKM. The CDR3 has 15 amino acids. DNA for the CDR3: TGTGCCAGCACTTTGGGGGGGGGCGCAGGGGAAAAACTGTTTTTT. It translates to CASTLGGGAGEKLFF. Full variable domain (missing parts from reference TRBV28 and TRBJ1-4): DVKVTQSSRYLVKRTGEKVFLECVQDMDHENMFWYRQDPGLGLRLIYFSYDVKMKEKGDIPEGYSVSREKKERFSLILESASTNQTSMYLCASTLGGGAGEKLFFGSGTQLSVL.

Relative to its sample, this clone is medium-sized. V and J are TRBV21-1 and TRBJ2-7; the table's D call TRBD2 went unverified against the DNA. TRBV21-1 corresponds to a pseudogene. The CDR3 is made up of 16 amino acids. Here the CDR3 reads CASSKEEGPSSYEQYF. In DNA form, the CDR3 reads TGTGCCAGCAGCAAAGAGGAGGGACCCAGCTCCTACGAGCAGTACTTC.

This clone was seen only a few times. The chain employs TRBV7-2 and TRBJ1-2, with D maybe TRBD1 (5 bases). Germline CDR1 is SGHTA and CDR2 is FQGNSA. CDR3 size: 12 residues. Deletions cut 5 bases from V and 4 bases from J, with 8 bases between. The CDR3 spells CASSTTVYGYTF. The CDR3 nucleotides read TGTGCCAGCAGCACGACAGTCTATGGCTACACCTTC.

The chain is built from TRBV14 and TRBJ2-7; 7 bases align to TRBD1. The CDR3 has 15 amino acids. V was clipped by 1 base and J by 2 bases; unmatched bases: 5. The germline gives CDR1 SGHDN, CDR2 FVKESK. The DNA for the CDR3 is TGTGCCAGCAGCCAAGTGCAAGGGGGCCCCTACGAGCAGTACTTC. Translating it yields CASSQVQGGPYEQYF.

This clone appeared a single time. The chain has TRBV3-1 (or the pseudogene TRBV3-2) and TRBJ2-5; 7 bases fit TRBD1. The germline gives CDR1 LGHDT, CDR2 YNNKEL (reference sequence). V shed 3 bases, J shed 1 base, and the junction held 5 bases outside the gene matches. The length of the CDR3 is 15 residues. CDR3 nucleotides: TGTGCCAGCAGCCACATACAGGGGACCCAAGAGACCCAGTACTTC. Amino acids: CASSHIQGTQETQYF.

V is TRBV4-1 and J is TRBJ1-4, with 8 bases matching TRBD1. Germline loops: CDR1 MGHRA, CDR2 YSYEKL. The V and J ends lost 1 base and 3 bases, in that order; junction bases with no gene match: 1. This CDR3 is 15 amino acids long. The CDR3 DNA follows: TGCGCCAGCAGCCAAGCAGGGGGCCCTAATGAAAAACTGTTTTTT. Protein product: CASSQAGGPNEKLFF.

The V call is TRBV6-4, the J call TRBJ2-7; D might be TRBD2 (5 bases). In germline, CDR1 is MRHNA, CDR2 SNTAGT. Trimming stripped 4 bases from V and 4 bases from J, with 20 bases between. The CDR3 length is 16 residues. The CDR3 spells CASSVRGATGDYEQYF. DNA of the CDR3: TGTGCCAGCAGTGTCCGGGGAGCGACCGGTGATTACGAGCAGTACTTC.

The V call is TRBV9, the J call TRBJ2-7; 7 positions match TRBD2. CDR3 size: 16 residues. V gave up 4 bases and J gave up 1 base; unmatched junction bases: 11. Germline assignment: CDR1 SGDLS and CDR2 YYNGEE. Here the CDR3 DNA reads TGTGCCAGCAGCTCCCACTCGGCTAGCGGATCCTACGAGCAGTACTTC. This translates into CASSSHSASGSYEQYF. Variable domain in full (rest from reference TRBV9 and TRBJ2-7): DSGVTQTPKHLITATGQRVTLRCSPRSGDLSVYWYQQSLDQGLQFLIQYYNGEERAKGNILERFSAQQFPDLHSELNLSSLELGDSALYFCASSSHSASGSYEQYFGPGTRLTVT.

The gene calls are TRBV2 and TRBJ1-6; D is unresolved. Per germline, CDR1 SNHLY and CDR2 FYNNEI. This CDR3 comprises 15 residues. V shed 8 bases and J shed 5 bases, with 16 bases lying between them. CDR3 amino acids: CASRERVYHNSPLHF. The CDR3 DNA sequence: TGTGCCAGCCGGGAGAGGGTATACCATAATTCACCCCTCCACTTT.

The chain links TRBV6-5 to TRBJ2-7; tentatively, D is TRBD1 (5 bases). V gave up 2 bases and J gave up 3 bases, with 11 bases separating them. Germline V gene sequence: CDR1 MNHEY, CDR2 SVGAGI. The CDR3 covers 14 residues. CDR3 bases: TGTGCCAGCAGTTACCTTAGGGGTAGCTACGAGCAGTACTTC. Its protein is CASSYLRGSYEQYF.

The chain links TRBV12-3 or TRBV12-4 to TRBJ1-2; no reliable D call. There are 13 residues in the CDR3. The germline V and J ends were trimmed by 0 bases and 6 bases, with 8 bases remaining between them. The CDR3, as DNA: TGTGCCAGCAGTTTAGCGCTACTCAATGGCTACACCTTC. Translation gives CASSLALLNGYTF.

The chain combines TRBV9 with TRBJ2-7; maybe TRBD2 (6 bases). The CDR3 consists of 15 residues. Germline CDR1 and CDR2: SGDLS and YYNGEE. V gave up 0 bases and J gave up 3 bases, with 13 bases separating them. The CDR3: CASSVGVAGSYEQYF. CDR3 DNA sequence: TGTGCCAGCAGCGTAGGGGTTGCGGGAAGCTACGAGCAGTACTTC.

The chain has TRBV24-1 and TRBJ1-5; 10 bases align to TRBD1. CDR1 and CDR2 (germline): KGHDR, SFDVKD. V shed 3 bases, J shed 6 bases, and the junction held 4 bases outside the gene matches. This CDR3 contains 15 residues. In nucleotides, the CDR3 is TGTGCCACCAGTGATGGGGGACAGGGGCGTCAGCCCCAGCATTTT. Translation: CATSDGGQGRQPQHF.

This clone occurred once. This rearrangement joins TRBV27 to TRBJ1-3; TRBD1 aligns across 7 bases. V trimming: 5 bases; J trimming: 6 bases; junction bases outside the gene matches: 7. Germline lookup yields CDR1 MNHEY and CDR2 SMNVEV (reference sequence). CDR3 size: 14 residues. The chain's CDR3 is CASSKQGTENTIYF. In nucleotides, the CDR3 is TGTGCCAGCAGTAAACAGGGGACGGAAAACACCATATATTTT.

This chain joins TRBV28 and TRBJ1-3; D might be TRBD1 (5 bases). V shed 8 bases and J shed 0 bases, with 14 bases lying between them. This CDR3 comprises 15 residues. Per germline, CDR1 MDHEN and CDR2 SYDVKM. The CDR3 DNA is TGTGCCAGCGGACCCGGGGGGGACTCTGGAAACACCATATATTTT. This codes for CASGPGGDSGNTIYF.

The chain is built from TRBV10-3 and TRBJ1-1; no clear D. V was shortened by 4 bases and J by 4 bases, with 10 bases between the two germline ends. The CDR3 has 13 amino acids. Per the germline V gene, CDR1 is ENHRY and CDR2 is SYGVKD. CDR3 sequence (DNA): TGTGCCATCAGTGCCCGGGAGCGCACTGAAGCTTTCTTT. This gives the protein CAISARERTEAFF.

This chain connects TRBV5-1 to TRBJ1-3; perhaps TRBD1 as D (5 bases). Deletions cut 4 bases from V and 7 bases from J, with 18 bases between. CDR1 SGHRS and CDR2 YFSETQ come from the germline V gene. This CDR3 spans 15 amino acids. CDR3 coding DNA: TGCGCCAGCAGCAGCTCGACAGACTTCTGGAACACCATATATTTT. This translates into CASSSSTDFWNTIYF. Combining the CDR3 with reference TRBV5-1 and TRBJ1-3 gives the whole variable domain KAGVTQTPRYLIKTRGQQVTLSCSPISGHRSVSWYQQTPGQGLQFLFEYFSETQRNKGNFPGRFSGRQFSNSRSEMNVSTLELGDSALYLCASSSSTDFWNTIYFGEGSWLTVV.

This clone was detected a few times. J is TRBJ1-2 and V is TRBV2; 8 bases agree with TRBD1. Germline V gene sequence: CDR1 SNHLY, CDR2 FYNNEI. Trimming removed 6 bases from V and 1 base from J; junction bases left unmatched: 1. This CDR3 comprises 13 residues. The CDR3 DNA is TGTGCCAGCAGACAGGGGGGTAACTATGGCTACACCTTC. Translation gives CASRQGGNYGYTF.

V and J are TRBV10-3 and TRBJ1-6; 8 nucleotides match TRBD1. The V and J ends lost 3 bases and 8 bases, in that order; junction bases with no gene match: 6. CDR1 and CDR2 from the germline V gene are ENHRY and SYGVKD. This CDR3 has 15 residues. CDR3 DNA: TGTGCCATCAGTGATGGGACAGGCTTGGATTCACCCCTCCACTTT. Residues: CAISDGTGLDSPLHF.

This sequence joins TRBV27 and TRBJ2-1; 13 bases agree with TRBD2. Germline-derived CDR1 and CDR2 are MNHEY and SMNVEV (reference sequence). V was clipped by 4 bases and J by 8 bases; unmatched bases: 2. CDR3 length equals 14 residues. CDR3 in DNA: TGTGCCAGCAGTTCACTAGCGGGGGGGCATGAGCAGTTCTTC. Translating it yields CASSSLAGGHEQFF.

V usage is TRBV7-2 and J usage is TRBJ2-3; 9 bases align to TRBD2. CDR3 length equals 18 residues. Unmatched junction bases numbered 16, after V lost 5 bases and J lost 4 bases. CDR1 is SGHTA, CDR2 FQGNSA, per germline. CDR3 DNA: TGTGCCAGCAGCCGCCGGCGGGAGGGCCGGTTGCGAGCAGATACGCAGTATTTT. As protein: CASSRRREGRLRADTQYF.

The gene calls are TRBV7-2 and TRBJ1-6; no definite D call. CDR3 length: 12 amino acids. From germline, CDR1 is SGHTA and CDR2 FQGNSA. V was pared by 3 bases and J by 9 bases, with 6 bases between. CDR3 bases: TGTGCCAGCAGCTTTGGGCGTTCACCCCTCCACTTT. It is translated as CASSFGRSPLHF.

The chain is built from TRBV19 and TRBJ2-2, with TRBD1 matching over 8 bases. The CDR3 spans 15 residues. Per germline, CDR1 LNHDA and CDR2 SQIVND (reference sequence). Trimming removed 6 bases from V and 5 bases from J; junction bases left unmatched: 8. The CDR3 here is CASRSQGAWTGELFF. The DNA of the CDR3 is TGTGCCAGTAGGTCGCAGGGGGCATGGACCGGGGAGCTGTTTTTT.

The table lists this clone with a count of one. The rearrangement links TRBV28 to TRBJ2-2, with D possibly matching TRBD1 (6 bases). The CDR3 loop spans 13 amino acids. Germline V CDR1 and CDR2: MDHEN, SYDVKM. Trimming pared 11 bases from V and 0 bases from J, leaving 10 bases between. The CDR3 here is CALQGANTGELFF. CDR3 nucleotides: TGTGCCTTACAGGGAGCGAACACCGGGGAGCTGTTTTTT.

This clone was counted once. The chain recombines TRBV10-2 with TRBJ2-1; 8 bases map to TRBD1. From germline, CDR1 is WSHSY and CDR2 SAAADI. The length of the CDR3 is 14 residues. The J segment lost 6 bases and the V segment lost 4 bases, leaving 5 bases of the junction unmatched. CDR3 nucleotides: TGCGCCAGCAGTGCCGGACAGGGAATCAATGAGCAGTTCTTC. Residues: CASSAGQGINEQFF.

Here the CDR3 DNA reads TGTGCCAGCAGACTTCTAGGTTCCACAGATACGCAGTATTTT. It specifies CASRLLGSTDTQYF. This chain uses TRBV5-4 with TRBJ2-3; D is undetermined. Germline CDR1 is SGHNT and CDR2 is YYREEE (reference sequence). This CDR3 spans 14 amino acids. Trimming took off 5 bases at V and 2 bases at J, with 12 bases between the two ends.

In this sample, this clone turned up a few times. The chain joins TRBV7-2 to TRBJ2-3; D not resolved. The V gene's germline CDR1 is SGHTA and CDR2 FQGNSA. The CDR3 contains 14 residues. Deletions cut 2 bases from V and 0 bases from J, with 6 bases between. CDR3 coding DNA: TGTGCCAGCAGCTTAACTGTTAGCACAGATACGCAGTATTTT. Translating gives CASSLTVSTDTQYF.

This clone was found once. The rearrangement joins TRBV7-2 to TRBJ1-1, with D perhaps matching TRBD1 (6 bases). This CDR3 comprises 15 residues. Germline CDR1 and CDR2: SGHTA and FQGNSA. V lost 5 bases and J 8 bases, leaving 21 bases between the germline ends. The CDR3 region is CASSPHGLTGGEAFF. The DNA of the CDR3 is TGTGCCAGCAGCCCCCACGGACTGACAGGCGGCGAAGCTTTCTTT.

The chain uses TRBV28 and TRBJ2-6, with D possibly TRBD1 on 5 matching bases. Germline values: CDR1 MDHEN, CDR2 SYDVKM. Trimming pared 3 bases from V and 3 bases from J, leaving 15 bases between. The CDR3 loop spans 17 amino acids. CDR3 bases: TGTGCCAGCAGTTTCTCTCCAGGGCGGCGTGGGGCCAACGTCCTGACTTTC. Encoded protein: CASSFSPGRRGANVLTF.

A few counts support this clone. The CDR3 DNA follows: TGTGCCAGCAGCATACACTCGGGGGGTTCCTCCTACAATGAGCAGTTCTTC. Protein: CASSIHSGGSSYNEQFF. V usage is TRBV11-3 and J usage is TRBJ2-1, with 7 bases lining up with TRBD2. Germline CDR1 reads SGHNT; CDR2 reads YENEEA. The CDR3 length is 17 residues. With V trimmed by 5 bases and J by 0 bases, 10 bases remained unmatched.

The DNA for the CDR3 is TGTGCCAGCAGTGGTGATACTAGGGGGCTGAGAAATCAGCCCCAGCATTTT. Translating it yields CASSGDTRGLRNQPQHF. The chain uses TRBV6-1 and TRBJ1-5; TRBD1 agrees at 7 bases. The V gene end was trimmed by 4 bases and the J gene end by 4 bases; junction bases not matched to a gene: 13. This CDR3 has 17 amino acids. Germline loops: CDR1 MNHNS, CDR2 SASEGT.